This T cell receptor beta chain was identified in a study of PD-1 blockade in mismatch repair-deficient tumors. Study at large: Patients had approximately 11 mismatch repair-deficient cancer types and were previously treated and progressing. Study findings and constraints: Tumor-resident clones, often absent from pretreatment blood, expanded after pembrolizumab and then contracted.

Profiled with immunoSEQ multiplex PCR; TCRdb holds only in-frame clones, not every one. The table has about 38,000 clones, around 79% seen once. CDR1 and CDR2 from the germline V gene are SGHDN and FVKESK. V was shortened by 5 bases and J by 2 bases, with 18 bases between the two germline ends. The CDR3 runs 17 residues. About this clone itself: The antigen is undetermined.

V gene TRBV14 combines with J gene TRBJ2-2; perhaps TRBD1 as D (6 bases). The sequence came from an adult with mismatch repair-deficient cancer. The sample here was peripheral blood, taken 4 weeks after starting pembrolizumab. The CDR3 sequence is CASSTGTFILNTGELFF. The CDR3 region has the DNA TGTGCCAGCAGCACAGGGACCTTCATCCTTAACACCGGGGAGCTGTTTTTT.